This entry is about one T cell receptor beta chain. Antigen: not known. The data were produced by immunoSEQ multiplex PCR, yet TCRdb's version contains in-frame clones alone and is incomplete. The sample consists of about 25,000 clones, approximately 79% of them appearing once. ViraFEST expansion of antigen-specific CD4+ T cells with viral peptide pools preceded sequencing. Subsequent to a culture period of around 10 days, CD4+ T cells were isolated. Their SARS-CoV-2 infection, verified by PCR, occurred between March and December 2020. It was with roughly 11 IU/ml IL-2 and around 10 ug/ml peptides that two million PBMC per well were cultured. The sample originates from a study of vaccination effects on CD4 cells after COVID-19. Overall study context: Vaccination followed sampling of two convalescent patients by 16 days and one week respectively. Whole-study results and caveats: Clonal contraction was marked in infection- and vaccine-induced clones late after vaccination.

The TCR was taken from a human donor who had a prior SARS-CoV-2 infection. The sample was CD4+ T cells from PBMCs cultured with SARS-CoV-2 spike peptides, taken before COVID-19 vaccination.

The CDR3 DNA sequence: TGTGCCAGTAGTATACGAGGGGCAGATGAAAAACTGTTTTTT. This codes for CASSIRGADEKLFF. The V gene is TRBV19, the J gene TRBJ1-4, with a weak D call TRBD1 (5 bases). The CDR3 contains 14 residues. CDR1 and CDR2 (germline): LNHDA, SQIVND (reference sequence). V was trimmed by 2 bases and J by 6 bases, leaving 10 bases between them. Full variable domain (missing parts from reference TRBV19 and TRBJ1-4): DGGITQSPKYLFRKEGQNVTLSCEQNLNHDAMYWYRQDPGQGLRLIYYSQIVNDFQKGDIAEGYSVSREKKESFPLTVTSAQKNPTAFYLCASSIRGADEKLFFGSGTQLSVL.